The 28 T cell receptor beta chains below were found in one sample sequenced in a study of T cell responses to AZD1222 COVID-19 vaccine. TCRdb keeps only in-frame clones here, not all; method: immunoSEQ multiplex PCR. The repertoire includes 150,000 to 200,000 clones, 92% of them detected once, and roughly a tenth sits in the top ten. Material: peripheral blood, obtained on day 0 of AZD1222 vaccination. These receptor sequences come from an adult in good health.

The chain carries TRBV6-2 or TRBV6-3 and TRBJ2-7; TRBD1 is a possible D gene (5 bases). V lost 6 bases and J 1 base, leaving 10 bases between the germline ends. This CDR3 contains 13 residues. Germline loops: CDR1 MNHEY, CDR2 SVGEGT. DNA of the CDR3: TGTGCCAGCAGCCCCCCAGGGTCCTACGAGCAGTACGTC. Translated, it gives CASSPPGSYEQYV.

CDR3 in amino acids: CASSEMTGQNTEAFF. Here the CDR3 DNA reads TGTGCCAGCAGCGAAATGACAGGTCAGAACACTGAAGCTTTCTTT. J is TRBJ1-1 and V is TRBV5-4, with a possible D match to TRBD1 (6 bases). The V and J ends lost 4 bases and 1 base respectively, with 14 bases between them. The length of the CDR3 is 15 residues. Looked up from germline, CDR1 is SGHNT and CDR2 is YYREEE (reference sequence).

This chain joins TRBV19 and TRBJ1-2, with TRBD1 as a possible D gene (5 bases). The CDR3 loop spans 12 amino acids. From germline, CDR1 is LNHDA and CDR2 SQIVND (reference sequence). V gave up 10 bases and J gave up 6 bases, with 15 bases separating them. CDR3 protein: CATLGGANGYTF. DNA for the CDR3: TGTGCCACTCTGGGGGGTGCAAATGGCTACACCTTC.

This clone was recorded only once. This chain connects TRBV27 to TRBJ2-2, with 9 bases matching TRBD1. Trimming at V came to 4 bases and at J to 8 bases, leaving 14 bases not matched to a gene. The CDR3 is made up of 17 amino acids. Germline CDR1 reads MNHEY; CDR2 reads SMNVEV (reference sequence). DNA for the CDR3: TGTGCCAGCAGTTCCTACAGGGGGCCGGTACGAGCTGGGGAGCTGTTTTTT. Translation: CASSSYRGPVRAGELFF.

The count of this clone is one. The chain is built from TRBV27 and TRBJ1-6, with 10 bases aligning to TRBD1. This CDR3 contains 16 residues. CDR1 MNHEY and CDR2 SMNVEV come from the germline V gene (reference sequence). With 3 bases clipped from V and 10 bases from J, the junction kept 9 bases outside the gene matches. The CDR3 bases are TGTGCCAGCAGTTTGGGGACAGGGGCTCCGGGGTCACCCCTCCACTTT. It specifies CASSLGTGAPGSPLHF.

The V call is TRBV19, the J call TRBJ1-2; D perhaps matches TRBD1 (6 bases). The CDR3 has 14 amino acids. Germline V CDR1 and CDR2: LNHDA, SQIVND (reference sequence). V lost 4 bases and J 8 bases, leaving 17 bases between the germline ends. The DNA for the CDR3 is TGTGCCAGTAGTAACCCCACAGGGTTGGACGGCTACACCTTC. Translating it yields CASSNPTGLDGYTF.

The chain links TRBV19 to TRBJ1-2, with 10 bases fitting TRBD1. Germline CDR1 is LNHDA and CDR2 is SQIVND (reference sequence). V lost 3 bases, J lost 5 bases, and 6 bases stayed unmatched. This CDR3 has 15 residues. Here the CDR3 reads CASSISRQGAYGYTF. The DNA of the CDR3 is TGTGCCAGTAGTATCTCGAGACAGGGGGCTTATGGCTACACCTTC.

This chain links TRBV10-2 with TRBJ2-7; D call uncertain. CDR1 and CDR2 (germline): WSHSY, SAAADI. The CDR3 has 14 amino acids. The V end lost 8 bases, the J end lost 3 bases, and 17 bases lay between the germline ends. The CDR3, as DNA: TGCGCCAGCGGAATGGGCACCCGGCTCTACGAGCAGTACTTC. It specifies CASGMGTRLYEQYF.

The CDR3 loop is CASRSRVLNSGNTIYF. The CDR3 DNA is TGTGCCAGCAGATCTAGGGTACTGAACTCTGGAAACACCATATATTTT. The V gene is TRBV7-2, the J gene TRBJ1-3; D is unresolved. The germline V gene encodes CDR1 SGHTA and CDR2 FQGNSA. Trimming took 6 bases from V and 0 from J, leaving 15 bases between them. This CDR3 is built from 16 residues.

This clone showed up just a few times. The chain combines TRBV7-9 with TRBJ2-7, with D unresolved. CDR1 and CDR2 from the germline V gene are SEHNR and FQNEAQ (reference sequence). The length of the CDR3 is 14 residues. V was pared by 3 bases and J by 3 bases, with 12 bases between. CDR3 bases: TGTGCCAGCAGCTTTCCCCAACCGTACTACGAGCAGTACTTC. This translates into CASSFPQPYYEQYF.

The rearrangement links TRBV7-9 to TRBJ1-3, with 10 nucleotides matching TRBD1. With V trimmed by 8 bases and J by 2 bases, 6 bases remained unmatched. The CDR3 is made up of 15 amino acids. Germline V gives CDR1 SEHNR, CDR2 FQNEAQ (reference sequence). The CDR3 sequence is CASGSGTGAGNTIYF. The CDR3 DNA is TGTGCCAGCGGGTCGGGGACAGGGGCTGGAAACACCATATATTTT.

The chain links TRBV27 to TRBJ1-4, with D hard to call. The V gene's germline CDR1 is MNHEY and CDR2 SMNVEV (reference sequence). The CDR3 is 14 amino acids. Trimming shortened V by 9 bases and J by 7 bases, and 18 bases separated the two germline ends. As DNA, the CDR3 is TGTGCCAGAGTCTACGACAAAGTCAGTGAAAAACTGTTTTTT. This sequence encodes CARVYDKVSEKLFF. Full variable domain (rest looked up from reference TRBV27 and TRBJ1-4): EAQVTQNPRYLITVTGKKLTVTCSQNMNHEYMSWYRQDPGLGLRQIYYSMNVEVTDKGDVPEGYKVSRKEKRNFPLILESPSPNQTSLYFCARVYDKVSEKLFFGSGTQLSVL.

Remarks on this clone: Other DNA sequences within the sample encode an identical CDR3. This CDR3 is CASSLGSTGELFF. CDR3 nucleotides: TGTGCCAGCAGCTTAGGGAGCACCGGGGAGCTGTTTTTT. This chain connects TRBV7-8 to TRBJ2-2; unclear D gene. There are 13 residues in the CDR3. V was clipped by 1 base and J by 4 bases, with 4 bases between them. CDR1 SGHVS and CDR2 FQNEAQ come from the germline V gene.

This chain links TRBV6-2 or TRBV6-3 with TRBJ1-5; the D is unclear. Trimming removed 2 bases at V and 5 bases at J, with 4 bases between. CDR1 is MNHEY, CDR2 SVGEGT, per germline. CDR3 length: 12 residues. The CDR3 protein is CASSYGDQPQHF. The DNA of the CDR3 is TGTGCCAGCAGTTACGGTGATCAGCCCCAGCATTTT.

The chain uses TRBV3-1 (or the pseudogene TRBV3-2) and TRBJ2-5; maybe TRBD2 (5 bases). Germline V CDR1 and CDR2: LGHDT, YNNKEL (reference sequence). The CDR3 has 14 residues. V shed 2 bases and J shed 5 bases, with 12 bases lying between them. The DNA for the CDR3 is TGTGCCAGCAGCCAAAGGAGGCCTGGGGAGACCCAGTACTTC. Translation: CASSQRRPGETQYF.

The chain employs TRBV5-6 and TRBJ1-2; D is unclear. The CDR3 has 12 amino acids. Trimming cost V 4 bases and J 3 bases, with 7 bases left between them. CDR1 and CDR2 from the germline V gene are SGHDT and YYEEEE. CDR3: CASSVDYYGYTF. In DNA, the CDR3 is TGTGCCAGCAGCGTCGACTACTATGGCTACACCTTC. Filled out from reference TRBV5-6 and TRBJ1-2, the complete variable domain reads DAGVTQSPTHLIKTRGQQVTLRCSPKSGHDTVSWYQQALGQGPQFIFQYYEEEERQRGNFPDRFSGHQFPNYSSELNVNALLLGDSALYLCASSVDYYGYTFGSGTRLTVV.

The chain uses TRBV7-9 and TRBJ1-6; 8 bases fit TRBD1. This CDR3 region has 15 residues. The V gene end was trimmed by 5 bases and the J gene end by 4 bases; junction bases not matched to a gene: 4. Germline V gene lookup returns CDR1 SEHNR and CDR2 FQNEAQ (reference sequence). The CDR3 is CASSLGQGYNSPLHF. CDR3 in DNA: TGTGCCAGCAGCCTCGGACAGGGATATAATTCACCCCTCCACTTT.

CDR3 amino acids: CASSHTTLAGDYNEQFF. Here the CDR3 DNA reads TGCGCCAGCAGCCACACGACGCTAGCGGGGGACTACAATGAGCAGTTCTTC. V and J are TRBV4-3 and TRBJ2-1; TRBD2 matches at 10 bases. Per the germline V gene, CDR1 is LGHNA and CDR2 is YSLEER. Losses at the gene ends were 3 bases for V and 3 bases for J; bases not matched to a gene: 8. The CDR3 extends over 17 amino acids.

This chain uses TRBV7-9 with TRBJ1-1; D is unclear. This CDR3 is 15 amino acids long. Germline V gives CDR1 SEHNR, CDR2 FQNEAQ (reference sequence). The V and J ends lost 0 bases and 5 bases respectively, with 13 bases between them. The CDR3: CASSLAGRMRTEAFF. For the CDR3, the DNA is TGTGCCAGCAGCTTAGCCGGCCGCATGAGGACTGAAGCTTTCTTT.

The CDR3 protein is CATLSRGSIKNIQYF. The CDR3 DNA reads TGTGCCACCCTCAGCCGGGGGAGTATCAAAAACATTCAGTACTTC. The gene calls are TRBV6-6 and TRBJ2-4; possibly TRBD2 for D (6 bases). The CDR3 contains 15 residues. Germline CDR1 and CDR2: MNHNY and SVGAGI (reference sequence). V was clipped by 10 bases and J by 3 bases, with 19 bases between them.

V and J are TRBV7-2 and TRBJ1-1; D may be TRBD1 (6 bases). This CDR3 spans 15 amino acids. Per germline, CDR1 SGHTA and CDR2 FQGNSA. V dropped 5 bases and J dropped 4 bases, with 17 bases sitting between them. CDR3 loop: CASSLYRGPSTEAFF. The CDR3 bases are TGTGCCAGCAGCCTATACCGGGGGCCGAGCACTGAAGCTTTCTTT.

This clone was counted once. The CDR3, as DNA: TGTGCCAGCAGCGGAACCGGGACGACGGCCTACAATGAGCAGTTCTTC. Its protein product is CASSGTGTTAYNEQFF. The rearrangement uses TRBV5-4 and TRBJ2-1; either TRBD1 or TRBD2 may supply D (5 bases each). The CDR3 is 16 residues long. The V end lost 4 bases, the J end lost 2 bases, and 16 bases lay between the germline ends. The germline V gene has CDR1 SGHNT and CDR2 YYREEE (reference sequence).

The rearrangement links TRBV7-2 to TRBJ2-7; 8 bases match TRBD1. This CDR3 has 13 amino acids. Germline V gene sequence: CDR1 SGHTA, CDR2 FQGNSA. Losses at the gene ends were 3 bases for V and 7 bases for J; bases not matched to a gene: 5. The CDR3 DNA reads TGTGCCAGCAGCTTGGACAGGGCGTATGAGCAGTACTTC. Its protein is CASSLDRAYEQYF.

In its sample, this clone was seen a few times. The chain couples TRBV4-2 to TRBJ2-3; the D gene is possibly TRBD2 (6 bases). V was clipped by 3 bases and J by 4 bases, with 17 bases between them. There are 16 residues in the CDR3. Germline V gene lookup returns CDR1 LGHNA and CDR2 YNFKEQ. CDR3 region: CASSHSGGEGADTQYF. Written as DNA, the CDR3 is TGTGCCAGCAGCCACTCCGGGGGAGAGGGTGCAGATACGCAGTATTTT.

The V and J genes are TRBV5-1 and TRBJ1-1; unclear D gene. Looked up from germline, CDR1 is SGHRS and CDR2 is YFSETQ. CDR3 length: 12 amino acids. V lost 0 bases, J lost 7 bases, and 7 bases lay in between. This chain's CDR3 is CASSLAGIEAFF. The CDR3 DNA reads TGCGCCAGCAGCTTGGCCGGGATTGAAGCTTTCTTT.

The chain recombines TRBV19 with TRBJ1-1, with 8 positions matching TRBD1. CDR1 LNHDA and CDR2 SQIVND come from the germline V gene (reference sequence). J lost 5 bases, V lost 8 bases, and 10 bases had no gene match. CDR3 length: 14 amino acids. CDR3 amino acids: CASLDGQGATEAFF. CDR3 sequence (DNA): TGTGCCAGTTTGGATGGGCAGGGGGCGACTGAAGCTTTCTTT.

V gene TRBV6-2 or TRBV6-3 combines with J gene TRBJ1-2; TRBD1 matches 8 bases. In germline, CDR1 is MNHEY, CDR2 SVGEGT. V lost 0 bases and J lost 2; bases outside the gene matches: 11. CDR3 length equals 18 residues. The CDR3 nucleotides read TGTGCCAGCAGTTACTCCCAACCCCAGGGGGCTACCAACTATGGCTACACCTTC. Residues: CASSYSQPQGATNYGYTF.

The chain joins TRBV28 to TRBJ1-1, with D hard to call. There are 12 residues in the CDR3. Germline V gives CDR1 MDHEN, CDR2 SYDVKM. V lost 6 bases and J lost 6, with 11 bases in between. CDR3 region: CASSTARPEAFF. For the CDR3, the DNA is TGTGCCAGCAGCACAGCTCGCCCTGAAGCTTTCTTT.